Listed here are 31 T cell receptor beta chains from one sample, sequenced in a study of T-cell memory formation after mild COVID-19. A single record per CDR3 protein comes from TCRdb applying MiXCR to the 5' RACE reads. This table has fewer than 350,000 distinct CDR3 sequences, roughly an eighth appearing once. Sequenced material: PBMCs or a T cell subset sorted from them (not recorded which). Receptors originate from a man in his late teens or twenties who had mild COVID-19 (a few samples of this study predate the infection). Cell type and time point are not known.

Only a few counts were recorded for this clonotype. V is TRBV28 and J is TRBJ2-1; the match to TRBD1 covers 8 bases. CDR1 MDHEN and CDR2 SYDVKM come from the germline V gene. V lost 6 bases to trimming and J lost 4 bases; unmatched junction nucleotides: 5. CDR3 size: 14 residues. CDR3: CASRPGQDYNEQFF. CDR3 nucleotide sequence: TGTGCCAGCAGGCCGGGACAGGATTACAATGAGCAGTTCTTC.

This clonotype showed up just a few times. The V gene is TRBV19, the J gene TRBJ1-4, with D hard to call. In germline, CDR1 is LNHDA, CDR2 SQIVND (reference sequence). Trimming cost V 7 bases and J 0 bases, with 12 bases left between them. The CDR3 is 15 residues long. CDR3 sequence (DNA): TGTGCCAGTACCCGTACGTCAACAACTAATGAAAAACTGTTTTTT. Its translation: CASTRTSTTNEKLFF.

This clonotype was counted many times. The CDR3 DNA sequence: TGCAGTGCAAGAACCGGGCGGGGGGACACAGATACGCAGTATTTT. It specifies CSARTGRGDTDTQYF. The gene calls are TRBV20-1 and TRBJ2-3; 8 bases fit TRBD2. Germline-derived CDR1 and CDR2 are DFQATT and SNEGSKA (reference sequence). The CDR3 is made up of 15 amino acids. V was clipped by 6 bases and J by 2 bases; unmatched bases: 10.

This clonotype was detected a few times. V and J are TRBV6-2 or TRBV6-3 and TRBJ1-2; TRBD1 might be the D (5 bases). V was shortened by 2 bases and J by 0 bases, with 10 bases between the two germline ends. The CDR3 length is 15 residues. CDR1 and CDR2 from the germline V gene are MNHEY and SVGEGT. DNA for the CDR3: TGTGCCAGCAGTTACCGCGGGGACGCTAACTATGGCTACACCTTC. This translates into CASSYRGDANYGYTF.

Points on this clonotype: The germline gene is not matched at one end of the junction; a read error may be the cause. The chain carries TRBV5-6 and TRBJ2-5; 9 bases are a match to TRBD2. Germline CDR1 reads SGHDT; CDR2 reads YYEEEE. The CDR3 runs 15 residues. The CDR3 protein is CASSHWSGGPPPTAF. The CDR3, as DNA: TGTGCCAGCAGCCACTGGAGCGGGGGGCCCCCCCCGACCGCCTTC.

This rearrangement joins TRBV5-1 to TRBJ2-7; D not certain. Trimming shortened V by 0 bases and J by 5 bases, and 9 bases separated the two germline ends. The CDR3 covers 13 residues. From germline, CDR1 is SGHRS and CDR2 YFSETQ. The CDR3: CASSLGLGNEQYV. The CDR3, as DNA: TGCGCCAGCAGCTTGGGCCTGGGTAACGAGCAGTACGTC.

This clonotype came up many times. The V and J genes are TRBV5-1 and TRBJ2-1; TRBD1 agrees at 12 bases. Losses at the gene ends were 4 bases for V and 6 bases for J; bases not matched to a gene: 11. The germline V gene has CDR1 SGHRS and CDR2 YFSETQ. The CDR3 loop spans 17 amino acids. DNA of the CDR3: TGCGCCAGCAGCCCTAGGGGGACAGGGGGCCACTCCAATGAGCAGTTCTTC. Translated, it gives CASSPRGTGGHSNEQFF.

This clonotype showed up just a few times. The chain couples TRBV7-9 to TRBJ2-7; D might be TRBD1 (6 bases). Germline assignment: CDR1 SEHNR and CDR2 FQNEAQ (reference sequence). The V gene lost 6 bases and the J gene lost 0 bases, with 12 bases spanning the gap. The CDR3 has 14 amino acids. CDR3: CASRWGRSSYEQYF. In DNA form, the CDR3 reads TGTGCCAGCAGGTGGGGGCGTTCCTCCTACGAGCAGTACTTC.

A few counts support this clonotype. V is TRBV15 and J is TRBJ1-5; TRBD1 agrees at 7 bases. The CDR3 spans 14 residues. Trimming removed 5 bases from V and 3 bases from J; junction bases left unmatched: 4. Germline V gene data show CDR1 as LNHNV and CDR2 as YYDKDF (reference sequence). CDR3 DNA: TGTGCCACCAGCGCTACAGGGGTCAATCAGCCCCAGCATTTT. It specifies CATSATGVNQPQHF.

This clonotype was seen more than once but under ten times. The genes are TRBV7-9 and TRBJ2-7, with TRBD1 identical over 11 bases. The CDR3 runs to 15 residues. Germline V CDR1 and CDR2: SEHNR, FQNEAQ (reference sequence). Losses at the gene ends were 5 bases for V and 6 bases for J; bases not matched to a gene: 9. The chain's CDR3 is CASSVNGQGAVEQYF. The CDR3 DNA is TGTGCCAGCAGCGTAAACGGACAGGGGGCTGTCGAGCAGTACTTC.

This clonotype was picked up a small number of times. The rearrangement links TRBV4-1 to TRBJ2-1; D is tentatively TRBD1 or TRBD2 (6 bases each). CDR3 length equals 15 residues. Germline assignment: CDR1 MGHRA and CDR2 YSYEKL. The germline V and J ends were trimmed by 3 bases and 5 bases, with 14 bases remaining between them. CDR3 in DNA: TGCGCCAGCAGCCAGCCTGGGGGGCACGACAATGAGCAGTTCTTC. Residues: CASSQPGGHDNEQFF.

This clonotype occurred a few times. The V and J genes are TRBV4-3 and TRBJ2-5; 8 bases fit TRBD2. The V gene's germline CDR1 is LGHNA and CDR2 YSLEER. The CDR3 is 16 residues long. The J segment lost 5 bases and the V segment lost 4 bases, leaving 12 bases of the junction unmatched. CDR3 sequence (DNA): TGCGCCAGCAGCCGAATAGCCGGGACTAGACGGGAGACCCAGTACTTC. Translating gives CASSRIAGTRRETQYF.

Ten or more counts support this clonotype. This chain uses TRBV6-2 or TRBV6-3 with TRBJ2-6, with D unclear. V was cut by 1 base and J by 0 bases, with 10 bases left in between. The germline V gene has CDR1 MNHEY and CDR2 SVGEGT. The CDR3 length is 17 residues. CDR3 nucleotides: TGTGCCAGCAGTTACTTAGGGCCGAGCTCTGGGGCCAACGTCCTGACTTTC. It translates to CASSYLGPSSGANVLTF.

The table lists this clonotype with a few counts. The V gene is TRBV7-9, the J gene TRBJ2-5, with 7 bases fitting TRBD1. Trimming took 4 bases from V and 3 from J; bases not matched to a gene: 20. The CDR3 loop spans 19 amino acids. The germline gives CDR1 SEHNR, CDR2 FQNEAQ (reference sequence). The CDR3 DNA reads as TGTGCCAGCAGCTCAAACAGGGGACCCATGCTATTGCCCAAAGAGACCCAGTACTTC. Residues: CASSSNRGPMLLPKETQYF.

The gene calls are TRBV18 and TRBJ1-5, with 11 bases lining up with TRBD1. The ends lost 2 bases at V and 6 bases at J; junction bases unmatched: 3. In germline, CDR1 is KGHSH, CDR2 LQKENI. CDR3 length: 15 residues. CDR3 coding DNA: TGTGCCAGCTCACCAGGACAGGGGGCGCGTCAGCCCCAGCATTTT. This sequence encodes CASSPGQGARQPQHF.

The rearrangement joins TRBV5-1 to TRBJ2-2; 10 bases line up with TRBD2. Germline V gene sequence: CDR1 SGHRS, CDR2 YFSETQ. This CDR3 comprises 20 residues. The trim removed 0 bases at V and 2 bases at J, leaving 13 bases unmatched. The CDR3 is CASSLALTLAGEANTGELFF. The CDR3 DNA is TGCGCCAGCAGCTTGGCCCTGACCCTAGCGGGGGAAGCTAACACCGGGGAGCTGTTTTTT.

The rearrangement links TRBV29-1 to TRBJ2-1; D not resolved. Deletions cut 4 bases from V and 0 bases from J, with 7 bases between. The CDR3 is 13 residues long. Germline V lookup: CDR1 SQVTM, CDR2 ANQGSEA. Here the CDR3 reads CSVGDSSYNEQFF. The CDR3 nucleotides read TGCAGCGTTGGGGATAGCTCCTACAATGAGCAGTTCTTC.

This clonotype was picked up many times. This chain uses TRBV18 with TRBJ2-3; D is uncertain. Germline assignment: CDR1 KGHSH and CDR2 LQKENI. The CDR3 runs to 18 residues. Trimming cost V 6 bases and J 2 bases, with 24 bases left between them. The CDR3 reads CASSLTVPTRTFTDTQYF. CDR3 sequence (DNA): TGTGCCAGCTCGCTAACCGTCCCGACGCGGACCTTCACAGATACGCAGTATTTT.

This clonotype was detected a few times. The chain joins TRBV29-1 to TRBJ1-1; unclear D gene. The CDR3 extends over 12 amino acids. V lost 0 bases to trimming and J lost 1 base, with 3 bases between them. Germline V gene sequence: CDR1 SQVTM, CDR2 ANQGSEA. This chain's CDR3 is CSVEEGNTEAFF. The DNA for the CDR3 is TGCAGCGTTGAAGAAGGGAACACTGAAGCTTTCTTT.

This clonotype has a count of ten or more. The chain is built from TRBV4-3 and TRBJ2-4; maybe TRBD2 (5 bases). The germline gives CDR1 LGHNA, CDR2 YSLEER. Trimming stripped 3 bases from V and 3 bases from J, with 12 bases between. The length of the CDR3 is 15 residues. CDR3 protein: CASSQGGYDKNIQYF. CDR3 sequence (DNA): TGCGCCAGCAGCCAGGGCGGGTACGACAAAAACATTCAGTACTTC.

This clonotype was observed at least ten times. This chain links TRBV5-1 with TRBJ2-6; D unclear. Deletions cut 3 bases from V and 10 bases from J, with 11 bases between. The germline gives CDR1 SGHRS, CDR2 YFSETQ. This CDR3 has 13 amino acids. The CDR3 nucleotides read TGCGCCAGCAGCTACACCGGGCCTAACGTCCTGACTTTC. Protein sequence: CASSYTGPNVLTF.

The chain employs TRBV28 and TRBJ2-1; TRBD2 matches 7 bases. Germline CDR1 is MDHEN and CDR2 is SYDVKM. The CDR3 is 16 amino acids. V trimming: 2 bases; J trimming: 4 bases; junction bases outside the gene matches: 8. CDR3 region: CASSLATSVGYNEQFF. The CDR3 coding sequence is TGTGCCAGCAGTTTAGCTACTAGCGTCGGGTACAATGAGCAGTTCTTC.

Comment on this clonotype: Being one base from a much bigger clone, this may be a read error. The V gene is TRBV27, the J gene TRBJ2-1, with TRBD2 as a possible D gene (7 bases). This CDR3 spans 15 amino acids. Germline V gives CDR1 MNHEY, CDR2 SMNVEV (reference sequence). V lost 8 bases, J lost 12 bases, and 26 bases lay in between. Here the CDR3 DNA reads TGTGCCAGCTCCTCTGGGGGAGGGCCGGCGGGGGCGCAGTTCTTC. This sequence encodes CASSSGGGPAGAQFF.

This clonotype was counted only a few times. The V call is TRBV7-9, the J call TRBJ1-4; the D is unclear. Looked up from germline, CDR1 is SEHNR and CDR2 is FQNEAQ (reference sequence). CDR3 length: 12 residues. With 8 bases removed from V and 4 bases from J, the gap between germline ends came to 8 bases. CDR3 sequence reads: CASEELNEKLFF. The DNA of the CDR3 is TGTGCCAGCGAAGAACTTAATGAAAAACTGTTTTTT.

CDR3 coding DNA: TGCGCCAGCAGCTTGGATGTTGGGGCCAACGTCCTGACTTTC. Translated: CASSLDVGANVLTF. V is TRBV5-1 and J is TRBJ2-6; D gene ambiguous. V shed 0 bases and J shed 3 bases, with 4 bases lying between them. The CDR3 is 14 amino acids. Germline CDR1 SGHRS, CDR2 YFSETQ.

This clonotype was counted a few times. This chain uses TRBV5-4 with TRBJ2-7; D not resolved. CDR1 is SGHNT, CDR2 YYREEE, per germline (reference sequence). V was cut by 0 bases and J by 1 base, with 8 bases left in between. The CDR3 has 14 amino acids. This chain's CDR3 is CASSLGGRSYEQYV. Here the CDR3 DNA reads TGTGCCAGCAGCTTGGGCGGCAGGTCCTACGAGCAGTACGTC.

This CDR3 reads CASSPLPSTDTQYF. CDR3 bases: TGTGCCAGCAGCCCCTTGCCCAGCACAGATACGCAGTATTTT. V is TRBV7-2 and J is TRBJ2-3; no firm D call. The CDR3 is 14 residues long. V lost 5 bases to trimming and J lost 0 bases, with 9 bases between them. Germline CDR1 SGHTA, CDR2 FQGNSA.

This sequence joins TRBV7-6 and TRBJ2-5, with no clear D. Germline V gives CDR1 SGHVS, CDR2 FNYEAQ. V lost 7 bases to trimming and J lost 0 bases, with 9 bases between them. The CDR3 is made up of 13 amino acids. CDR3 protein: CASTYSYQETQYF. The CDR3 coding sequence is TGTGCCAGCACATACAGTTACCAAGAGACCCAGTACTTC.

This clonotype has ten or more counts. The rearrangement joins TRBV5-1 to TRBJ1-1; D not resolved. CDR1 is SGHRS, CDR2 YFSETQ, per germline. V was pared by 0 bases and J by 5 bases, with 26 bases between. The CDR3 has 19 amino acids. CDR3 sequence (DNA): TGCGCCAGCAGCTTGGGGTATGTTCTCGGCCTGAACAATGGGACTGAAGCTTTCTTT. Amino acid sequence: CASSLGYVLGLNNGTEAFF.

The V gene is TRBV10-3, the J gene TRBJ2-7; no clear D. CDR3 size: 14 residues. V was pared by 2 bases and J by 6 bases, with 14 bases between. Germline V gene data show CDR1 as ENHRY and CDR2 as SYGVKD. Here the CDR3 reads CAISERLNPPEQYV. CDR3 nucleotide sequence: TGTGCCATCAGTGAGAGACTTAACCCCCCCGAGCAGTACGTC.

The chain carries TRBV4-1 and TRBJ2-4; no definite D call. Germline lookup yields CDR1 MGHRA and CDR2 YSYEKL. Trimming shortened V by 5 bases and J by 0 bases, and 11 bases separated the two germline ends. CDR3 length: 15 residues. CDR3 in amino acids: CASSSETVAKNIQYF. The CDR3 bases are TGCGCCAGCAGCTCGGAGACTGTAGCCAAAAACATTCAGTACTTC.